This is a list of T cell receptor beta chains from one sample in a study of cytomegalovirus exposure and HLA in healthy donors. TCRdb keeps only in-frame clones here, not all; method: immunoSEQ multiplex PCR. Counted here are about 79,000 clones, approximately 93% occurring once; the ten biggest clones make up less than 4%. Source material: PBMCs. The receptor source for this set is a woman in her thirties in good health and CMV-seronegative. Each CDR3 is given with its conserved first and last residue. A D gene is named only where the DNA matches it firmly. For some rows the clone size is stated as once, few or many, or as a class when expanded; others skip it.

v_call: TRBV28
d_call: TRBD1
clone_size: .
j_call: TRBJ1-1
cdr3_nt: TGTGCCAGCAGTTTTAGGGGGACAGGATGGGACACTGAAGCTTTCTTT
cdr3_aa: CASSFRGTGWDTEAFF

v_call: TRBV7-2
d_call: .
clone_size: .
j_call: TRBJ1-2
cdr3_nt: TGTGCCAGCAGCTTGGGGCGGTATGGCTACACCTTC
cdr3_aa: CASSLGRYGYTF

v_call: TRBV6-1
d_call: .
clone_size: .
j_call: TRBJ2-7
cdr3_nt: TGTGCCAGCAGTCCTTCGACGACAAGCGAGCAGTACTTC
cdr3_aa: CASSPSTTSEQYF

v_call: TRBV18
d_call: .
clone_size: .
j_call: TRBJ1-4
cdr3_nt: TGTGCCAGCTCACTGCGGATGGGGCCTAATGAAAAACTGTTTTTT
cdr3_aa: CASSLRMGPNEKLFF

v_call: TRBV6-6
d_call: .
clone_size: .
j_call: TRBJ2-3
cdr3_nt: TGTGCCAGCAGTCCCCCGGGCCGCGAAGGGGGTACGCAGTATTTT
cdr3_aa: CASSPPGREGGTQYF

v_call: TRBV4-2
d_call: .
clone_size: .
j_call: TRBJ1-5
cdr3_nt: TGTGCCAGCAGCCAAGGGTTTTCGGGAGATCAGCCCCAGCATTTT
cdr3_aa: CASSQGFSGDQPQHF

v_call: TRBV18
d_call: TRBD1
clone_size: .
j_call: TRBJ1-1
cdr3_nt: TGTGCCAGCTCACCCGGGACAGCGAACACTGAAGCTTTCTTT
cdr3_aa: CASSPGTANTEAFF

v_call: TRBV7-2
d_call: TRBD1
clone_size: few
j_call: TRBJ1-5
cdr3_nt: TGTGCCAGCAGCTTCGACAGGGGAAGCAATCAGCCCCAGCATTTT
cdr3_aa: CASSFDRGSNQPQHF

v_call: TRBV5-4
d_call: TRBD1
clone_size: .
j_call: TRBJ1-1
cdr3_nt: TGTGCCAGCACCCTGGGGGGGGCAGGGGGCAGGGGCGCTGAAGCTTTCTTT
cdr3_aa: CASTLGGAGGRGAEAFF

v_call: TRBV6-6
d_call: TRBD1
clone_size: .
j_call: TRBJ1-2
cdr3_nt: TGTGCCAGCAGTTACGCAGAGACAGGGGGCTATGGCTACACCTTC
cdr3_aa: CASSYAETGGYGYTF